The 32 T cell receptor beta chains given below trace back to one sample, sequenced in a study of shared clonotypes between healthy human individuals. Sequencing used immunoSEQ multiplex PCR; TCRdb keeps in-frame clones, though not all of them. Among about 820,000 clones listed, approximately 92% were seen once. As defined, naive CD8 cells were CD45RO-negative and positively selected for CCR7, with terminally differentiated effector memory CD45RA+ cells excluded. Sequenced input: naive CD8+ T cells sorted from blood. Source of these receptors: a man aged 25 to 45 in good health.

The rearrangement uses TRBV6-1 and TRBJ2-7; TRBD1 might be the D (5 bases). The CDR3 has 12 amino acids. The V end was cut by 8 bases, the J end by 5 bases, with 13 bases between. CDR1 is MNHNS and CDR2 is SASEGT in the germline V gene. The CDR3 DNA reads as TGTGCCAGCGCCCAGGGCATGGACGAGCAGTACTTC. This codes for CASAQGMDEQYF.

In DNA, the CDR3 is TGTGCCAGCAGCTTATCGGGAGAGGTAACAGATACGCAGTATTTT. Its protein is CASSLSGEVTDTQYF. V is TRBV7-6 and J is TRBJ2-3; a possible D gene is TRBD2 (6 bases). Trimming took off 2 bases at V and 3 bases at J, with 12 bases between the two ends. The CDR3 covers 15 residues. From germline, CDR1 is SGHVS and CDR2 FNYEAQ.

The chain's CDR3 is CASSLSGSGSRPQHF. CDR3 coding DNA: TGTGCCAGCAGTTTATCGGGGAGTGGGTCTCGGCCCCAGCATTTT. V gene TRBV27 combines with J gene TRBJ1-5; D unclear. Germline V gene lookup returns CDR1 MNHEY and CDR2 SMNVEV (reference sequence). The CDR3 has 15 residues. V lost 0 bases and J lost 9, with 15 bases in between.

CDR3 in amino acids: CASGEGTNIDTQYF. As DNA, the CDR3 is TGTGCCTCAGGGGAGGGGACCAATATAGATACGCAGTATTTT. This rearrangement joins TRBV10-3 to TRBJ2-3, with D perhaps matching TRBD2 (7 bases). Trimming shortened V by 11 bases and J by 5 bases, and 20 bases separated the two germline ends. The germline CDR1 and CDR2 sequences are ENHRY and SYGVKD. This CDR3 has 14 residues.

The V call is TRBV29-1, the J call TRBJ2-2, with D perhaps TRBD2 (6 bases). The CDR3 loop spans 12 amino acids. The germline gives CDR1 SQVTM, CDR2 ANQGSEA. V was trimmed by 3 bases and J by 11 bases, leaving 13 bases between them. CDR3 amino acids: CSVDSDGSELFF. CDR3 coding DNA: TGCAGCGTTGATAGTGACGGGAGTGAGCTGTTTTTT.

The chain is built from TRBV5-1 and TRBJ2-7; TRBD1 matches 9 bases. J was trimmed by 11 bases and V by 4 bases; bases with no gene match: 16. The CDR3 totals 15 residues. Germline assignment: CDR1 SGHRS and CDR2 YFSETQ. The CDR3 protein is CASSSDRGVSRSKYF. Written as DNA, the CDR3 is TGCGCCAGCAGCAGCGACAGGGGGGTCTCTAGGAGTAAGTACTTC. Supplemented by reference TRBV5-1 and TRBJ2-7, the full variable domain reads KAGVTQTPRYLIKTRGQQVTLSCSPISGHRSVSWYQQTPGQGLQFLFEYFSETQRNKGNFPGRFSGRQFSNSRSEMNVSTLELGDSALYLCASSSDRGVSRSKYFGPGTRLTVT.

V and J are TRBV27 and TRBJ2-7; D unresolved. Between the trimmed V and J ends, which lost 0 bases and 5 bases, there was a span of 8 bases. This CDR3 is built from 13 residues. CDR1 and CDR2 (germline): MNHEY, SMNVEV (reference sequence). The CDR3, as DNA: TGTGCCAGCAGTTTATCTAGGGTCCACGAGCAGTACTTC. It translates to CASSLSRVHEQYF.

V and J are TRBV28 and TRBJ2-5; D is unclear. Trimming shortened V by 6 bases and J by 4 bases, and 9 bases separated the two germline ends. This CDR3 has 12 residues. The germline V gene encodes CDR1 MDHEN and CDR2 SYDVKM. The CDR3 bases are TGTGCCAGCAGCCGGTTGAGAGAGACCCAGTACTTC. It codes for CASSRLRETQYF.

The CDR3 loop is CASSSTENYEQYF. CDR3 coding DNA: TGTGCCAGCAGCTCGACGGAGAACTACGAGCAGTACTTC. The J gene is TRBJ2-7, the V gene TRBV7-8; D is unclear. This CDR3 contains 13 residues. V was pared by 4 bases and J by 3 bases, with 10 bases between. Germline CDR1 is SGHVS and CDR2 is FQNEAQ.

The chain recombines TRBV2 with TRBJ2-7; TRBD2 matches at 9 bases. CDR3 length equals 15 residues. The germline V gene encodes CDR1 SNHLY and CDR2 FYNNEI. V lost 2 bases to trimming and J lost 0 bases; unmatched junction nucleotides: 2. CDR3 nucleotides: TGTGCCAGCAGTGAACTAGCGGGAAACTCCTACGAGCAGTACTTC. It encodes CASSELAGNSYEQYF.

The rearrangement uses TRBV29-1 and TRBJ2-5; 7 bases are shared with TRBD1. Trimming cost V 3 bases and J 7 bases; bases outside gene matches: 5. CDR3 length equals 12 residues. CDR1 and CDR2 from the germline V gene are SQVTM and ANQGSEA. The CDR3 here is CSVDTGVGTQYF. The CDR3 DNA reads TGCAGCGTTGACACAGGGGTTGGGACCCAGTACTTC.

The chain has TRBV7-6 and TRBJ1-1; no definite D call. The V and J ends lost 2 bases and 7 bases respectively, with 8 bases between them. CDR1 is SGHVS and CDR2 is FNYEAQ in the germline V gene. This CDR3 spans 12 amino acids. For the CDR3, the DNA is TGTGCCAGCAGCTTACCGGGGAGTGAAGCTTTCTTT. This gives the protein CASSLPGSEAFF.

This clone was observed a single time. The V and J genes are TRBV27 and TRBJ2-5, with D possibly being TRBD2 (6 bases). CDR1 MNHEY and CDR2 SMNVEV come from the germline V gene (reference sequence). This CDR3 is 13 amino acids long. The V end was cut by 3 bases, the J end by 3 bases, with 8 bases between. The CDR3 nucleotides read TGTGCCAGCAGTTTTAGCGGAGAAGAGACCCAGTACTTC. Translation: CASSFSGEETQYF.

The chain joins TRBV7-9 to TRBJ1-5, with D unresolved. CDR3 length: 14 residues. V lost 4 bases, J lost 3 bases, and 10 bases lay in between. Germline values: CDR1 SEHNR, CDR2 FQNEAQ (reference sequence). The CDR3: CASSSREVNQPQHF. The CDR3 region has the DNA TGTGCCAGCAGCTCGCGGGAAGTCAATCAGCCCCAGCATTTT.

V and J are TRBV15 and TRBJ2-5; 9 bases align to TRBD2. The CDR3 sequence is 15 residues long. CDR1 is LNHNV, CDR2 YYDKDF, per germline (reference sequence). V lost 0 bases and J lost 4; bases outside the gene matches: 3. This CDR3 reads CATSREGLAGETQYF. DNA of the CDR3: TGTGCCACCAGCAGAGAGGGACTAGCCGGAGAGACCCAGTACTTC. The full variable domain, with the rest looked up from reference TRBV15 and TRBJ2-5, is DAMVIQNPRYQVTQFGKPVTLSCSQTLNHNVMYWYQQKSSQAPKLLFHYYDKDFNNEADTPDNFQSRRPNTSFCFLDIRSPGLGDTAMYLCATSREGLAGETQYFGPGTRLLVL.

DNA of the CDR3: TGTGCCAGCTCACCACTTGATAGAGAGACCCAGTACTTC. This codes for CASSPLDRETQYF. The rearrangement uses TRBV18 and TRBJ2-5; D is unresolved. The CDR3 contains 13 residues. V lost 1 base and J lost 4, with 7 bases in between. The germline gives CDR1 KGHSH, CDR2 LQKENI.

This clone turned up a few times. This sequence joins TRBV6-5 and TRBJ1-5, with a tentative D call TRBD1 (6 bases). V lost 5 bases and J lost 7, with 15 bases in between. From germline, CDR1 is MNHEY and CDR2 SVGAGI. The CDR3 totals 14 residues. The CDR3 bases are TGTGCCAGCAGTCAGGGGAGGGGAAGACAGCCCCAGCATTTT. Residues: CASSQGRGRQPQHF.

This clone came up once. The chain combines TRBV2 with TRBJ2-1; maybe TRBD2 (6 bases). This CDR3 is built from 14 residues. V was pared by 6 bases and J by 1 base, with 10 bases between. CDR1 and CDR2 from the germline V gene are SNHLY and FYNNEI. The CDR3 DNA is TGTGCCAGCAGCCGGGAGCGGTCCTACAATGAGCAGTTCTTC. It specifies CASSRERSYNEQFF.

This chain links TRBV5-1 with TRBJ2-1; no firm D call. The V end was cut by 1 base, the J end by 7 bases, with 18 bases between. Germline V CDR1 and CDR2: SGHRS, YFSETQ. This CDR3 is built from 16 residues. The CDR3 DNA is TGCGCCAGCAGCTTGTCTCTCCTAACGATCCGGAATGAGCAGTTCTTC. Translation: CASSLSLLTIRNEQFF.

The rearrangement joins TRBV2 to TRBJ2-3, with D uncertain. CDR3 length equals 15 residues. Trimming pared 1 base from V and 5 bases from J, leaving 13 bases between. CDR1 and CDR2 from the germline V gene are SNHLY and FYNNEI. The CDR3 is CASSEESLAGDTQYF. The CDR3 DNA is TGTGCCAGCAGTGAAGAGTCCCTCGCTGGAGATACGCAGTATTTT.

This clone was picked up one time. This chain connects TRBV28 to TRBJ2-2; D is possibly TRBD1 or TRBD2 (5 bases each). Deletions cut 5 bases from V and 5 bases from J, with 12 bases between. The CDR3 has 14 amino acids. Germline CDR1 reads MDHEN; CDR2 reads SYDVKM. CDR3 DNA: TGTGCCAGCAGTGGGGGTAGGGTTACCGGGGAGCTGTTTTTT. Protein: CASSGGRVTGELFF.

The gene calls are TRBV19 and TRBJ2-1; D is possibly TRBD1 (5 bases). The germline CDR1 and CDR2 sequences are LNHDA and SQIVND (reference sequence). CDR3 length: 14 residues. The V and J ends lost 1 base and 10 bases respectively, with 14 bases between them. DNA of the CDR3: TGTGCCAGTAGTATAGGAACAGGAGACTTGGAGCAGTTCTTC. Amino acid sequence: CASSIGTGDLEQFF.

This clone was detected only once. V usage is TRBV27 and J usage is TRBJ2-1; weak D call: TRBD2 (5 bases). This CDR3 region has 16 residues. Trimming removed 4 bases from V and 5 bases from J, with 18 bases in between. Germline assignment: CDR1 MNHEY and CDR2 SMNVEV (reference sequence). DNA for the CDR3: TGTGCCAGCAGTTCCCCTATTGGACTGGGAGACAATGAGCAGTTCTTC. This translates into CASSSPIGLGDNEQFF.

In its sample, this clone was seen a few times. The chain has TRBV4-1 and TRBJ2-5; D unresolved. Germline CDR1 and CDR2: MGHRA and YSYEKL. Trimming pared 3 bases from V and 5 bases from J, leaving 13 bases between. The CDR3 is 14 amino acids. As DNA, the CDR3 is TGCGCCAGCAGCCACACCACAGAGGCGGAGACCCAGTACTTC. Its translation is CASSHTTEAETQYF.

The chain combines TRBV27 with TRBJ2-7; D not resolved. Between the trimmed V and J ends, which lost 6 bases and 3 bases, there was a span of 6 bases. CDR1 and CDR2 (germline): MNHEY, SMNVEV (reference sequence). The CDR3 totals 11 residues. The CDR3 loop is CASSPRYEQYF. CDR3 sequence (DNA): TGTGCCAGCAGCCCCCGCTACGAGCAGTACTTC.

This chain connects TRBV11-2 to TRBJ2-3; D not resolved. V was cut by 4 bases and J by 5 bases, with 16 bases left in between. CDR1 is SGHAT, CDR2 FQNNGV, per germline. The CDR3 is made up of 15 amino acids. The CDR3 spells CASSSGPKSEDTQYF. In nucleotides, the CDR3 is TGTGCCAGCAGCTCCGGACCGAAATCGGAAGATACGCAGTATTTT.

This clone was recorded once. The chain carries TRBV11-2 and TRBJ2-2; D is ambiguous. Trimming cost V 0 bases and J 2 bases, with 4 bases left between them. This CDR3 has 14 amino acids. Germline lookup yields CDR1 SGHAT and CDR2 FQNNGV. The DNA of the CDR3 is TGTGCCAGCAGCTTAGAACATAACACCGGGGAGCTGTTTTTT. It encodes CASSLEHNTGELFF.

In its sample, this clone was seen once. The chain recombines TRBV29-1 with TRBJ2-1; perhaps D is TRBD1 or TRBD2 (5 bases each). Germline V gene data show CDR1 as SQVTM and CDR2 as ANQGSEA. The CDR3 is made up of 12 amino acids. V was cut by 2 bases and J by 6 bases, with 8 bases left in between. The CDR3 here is CSVEMGVNEQFF. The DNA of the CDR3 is TGCAGCGTTGAAATGGGGGTCAATGAGCAGTTCTTC.

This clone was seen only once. CDR3 DNA: TGTGCCAGCAGCGTATTTGGAGACTACAATGAGCAGTTCTTC. Translating it yields CASSVFGDYNEQFF. The chain carries TRBV9 and TRBJ2-1; unclear D gene. Germline CDR1 reads SGDLS; CDR2 reads YYNGEE. The V end was cut by 1 base, the J end by 3 bases, with 8 bases between. CDR3 size: 14 residues.

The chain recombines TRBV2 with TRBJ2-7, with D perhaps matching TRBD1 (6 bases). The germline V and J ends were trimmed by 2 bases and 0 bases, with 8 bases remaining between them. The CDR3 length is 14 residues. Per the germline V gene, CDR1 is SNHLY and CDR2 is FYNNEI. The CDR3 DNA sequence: TGTGCCAGCAGTGAAAGGGGGAGCTCCTACGAGCAGTACTTC. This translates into CASSERGSSYEQYF.

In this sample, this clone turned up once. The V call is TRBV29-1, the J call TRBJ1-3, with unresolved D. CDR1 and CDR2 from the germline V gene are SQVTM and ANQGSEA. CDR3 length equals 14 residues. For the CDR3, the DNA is TGCTCCGTTCCGGGCGGGGACTCTGGAAACACCATATATTTT. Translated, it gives CSVPGGDSGNTIYF.

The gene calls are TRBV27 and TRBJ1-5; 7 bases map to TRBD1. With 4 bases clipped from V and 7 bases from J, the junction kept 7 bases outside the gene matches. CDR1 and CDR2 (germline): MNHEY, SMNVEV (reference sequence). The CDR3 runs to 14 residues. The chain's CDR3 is CASSSDREEQPQHF. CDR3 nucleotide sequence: TGTGCCAGCAGTTCCGACAGGGAGGAACAGCCCCAGCATTTT.